This TCR beta chain was observed in a study of cytomegalovirus exposure and HLA in healthy donors. Overall study findings and caveats: Accurate predictions that matched the HLA-A and HLA-B alleles of most subjects were reportedly made from TCR beta sequences. A later analysis found common viral pathogens apparently linked to several of the most significant clusters. Reports indicated that the classifier achieved high specificity and sensitivity in diagnosing cytomegalovirus status. Later analysis demonstrated an association between a missense DCLRE1C variant and TCR beta V- and J-gene trimming.

CDR1 and CDR2 (germline): SEHNR, FQNEAQ (reference sequence). The CDR3 consists of 16 residues. V shed 3 bases, J shed 8 bases, and the junction held 8 bases outside the gene matches. Points on this clone: As yet, its antigen is unknown.

PCR primers comprised 60 Vbeta and 13 Jbeta primers. Generated by immunoSEQ multiplex PCR, the TCRdb table keeps only in-frame clones and is missing some. This table holds more than 110,000 clones, around 76% found once. This clonotype originated in a male donor in good health and CMV-seronegative. The source material was PBMCs. The chain is built from TRBV7-9 and TRBJ2-1; TRBD2 matches at 12 bases. CDR3 protein: CASSFNLAGGPYEQFF. In nucleotides, the CDR3 is TGTGCCAGCAGCTTTAATCTAGCGGGAGGGCCTTATGAGCAGTTCTTC.